This T cell receptor beta chain appears in the sequencing data of a study of OX40 agonist ivuxolimab in advanced cancers. As for the study in general: The treatment was a fully human IgG2 OX40 agonist, ivuxolimab. Whole-study findings and limits: Nonresponders, in some cases, also had low normalized T-cell clonal expansion.

Patients who had autoimmune disease history or got systemic immunosuppression were left out. Blood was sampled at baseline, cycle 4 day 1, and cycle 7 day 1. The germline V gene has CDR1 KGHSH and CDR2 LQKENI. This CDR3 spans 15 amino acids. The V end lost 3 bases, the J end lost 0 bases, and 12 bases lay between the germline ends. Turning to this clone: Its antigen is unknown.

TCRdb keeps only in-frame clones here, not all; method: immunoSEQ multiplex PCR. The sample records about 72,000 clones, 75% to 90% being singletons. The clonotype originates from an adult with an advanced solid tumor such as melanoma, head and neck, liver or kidney cancer. The sequencing here drew on CD4+ or CD8+ T cells sorted from blood, taken in a trial of the OX40 agonist ivuxolimab. The rearrangement joins TRBV18 to TRBJ2-7; a possible D gene is TRBD2 (6 bases). The CDR3 region is CASSPGYGSSYEQYF. CDR3 in DNA: TGTGCCAGCTCACCGGGTTACGGGAGCTCCTACGAGCAGTACTTC.